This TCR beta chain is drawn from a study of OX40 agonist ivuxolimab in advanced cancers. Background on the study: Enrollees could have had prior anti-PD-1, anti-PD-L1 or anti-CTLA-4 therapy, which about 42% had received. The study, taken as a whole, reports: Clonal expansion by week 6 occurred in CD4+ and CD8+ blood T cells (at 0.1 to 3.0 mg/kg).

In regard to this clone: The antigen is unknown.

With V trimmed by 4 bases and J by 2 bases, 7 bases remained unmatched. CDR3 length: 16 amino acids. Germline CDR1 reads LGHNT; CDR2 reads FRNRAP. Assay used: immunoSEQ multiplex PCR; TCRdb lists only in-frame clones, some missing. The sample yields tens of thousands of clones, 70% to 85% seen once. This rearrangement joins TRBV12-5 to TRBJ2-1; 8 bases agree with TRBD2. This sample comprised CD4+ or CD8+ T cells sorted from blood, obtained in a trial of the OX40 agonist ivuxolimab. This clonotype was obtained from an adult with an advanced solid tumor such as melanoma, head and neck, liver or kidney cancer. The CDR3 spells CASGWGLEYPYNEQFF. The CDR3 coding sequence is TGTGCTAGTGGTTGGGGACTAGAATATCCCTACAATGAGCAGTTCTTC.